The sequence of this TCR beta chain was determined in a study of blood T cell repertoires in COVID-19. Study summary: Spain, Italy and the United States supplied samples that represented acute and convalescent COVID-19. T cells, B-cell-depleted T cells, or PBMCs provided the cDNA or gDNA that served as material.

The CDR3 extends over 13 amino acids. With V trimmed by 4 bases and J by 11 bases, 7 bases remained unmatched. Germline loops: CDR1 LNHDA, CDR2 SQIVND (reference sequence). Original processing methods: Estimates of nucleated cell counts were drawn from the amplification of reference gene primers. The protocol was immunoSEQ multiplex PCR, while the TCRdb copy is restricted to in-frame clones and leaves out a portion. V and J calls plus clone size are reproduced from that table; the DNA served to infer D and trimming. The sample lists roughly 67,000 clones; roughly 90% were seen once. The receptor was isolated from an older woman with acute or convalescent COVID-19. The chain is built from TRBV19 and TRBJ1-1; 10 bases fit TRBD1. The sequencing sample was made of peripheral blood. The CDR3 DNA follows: TGTGCCAGTAGTACGCGGGACAGGGGCAGGGCTTTCTTT. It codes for CASSTRDRGRAFF.